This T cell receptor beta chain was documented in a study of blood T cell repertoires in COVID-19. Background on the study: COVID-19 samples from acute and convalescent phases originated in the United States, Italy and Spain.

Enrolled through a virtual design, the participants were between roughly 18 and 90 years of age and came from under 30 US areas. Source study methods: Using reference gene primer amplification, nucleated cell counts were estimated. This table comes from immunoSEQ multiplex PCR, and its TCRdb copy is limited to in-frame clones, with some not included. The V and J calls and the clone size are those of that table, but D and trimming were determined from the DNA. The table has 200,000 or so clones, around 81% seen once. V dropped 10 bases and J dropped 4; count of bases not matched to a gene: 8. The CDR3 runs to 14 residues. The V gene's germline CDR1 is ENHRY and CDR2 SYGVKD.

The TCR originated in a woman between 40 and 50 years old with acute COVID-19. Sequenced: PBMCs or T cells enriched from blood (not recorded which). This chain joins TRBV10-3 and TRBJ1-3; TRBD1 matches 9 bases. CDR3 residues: CATQQGATGNTIYF. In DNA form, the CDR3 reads TGTGCCACCCAACAGGGGGCCACGGGAAACACCATATATTTT.